The rows below give T cell receptor beta chains drawn from one sample of a study of shared clonotypes between healthy human individuals. The repertoire was sequenced with immunoSEQ multiplex PCR; TCRdb's copy has only in-frame clones and lacks some. The sample yields around 480,000 clones, 75% to 80% seen once. Sequenced: PBMCs. All receptors derive from a middle-aged woman in good health. Some clones in this sample may be carry-over from other donors' samples. Both conserved end residues are part of each CDR3. Fields, in order: clone size, D gene, J gene, CDR3 length, V gene, CDR3 protein, CDR3 DNA. D genes are given only for firm matches. Some rows mark clone size as missing; the rest say once, few, many or name a class of expanded clone.

clone size: -
D gene: TRBD2
J gene: TRBJ2-3
CDR3 length: 15
V gene: TRBV9
CDR3 protein: CASSASGRRADTQYF
CDR3 DNA: TGTGCCAGCAGCGCTAGCGGGAGAAGGGCAGATACGCAGTATTTT

clone size: -
D gene: TRBD1
J gene: TRBJ1-4
CDR3 length: 15
V gene: TRBV6-1
CDR3 protein: CASRDRGQLNEKLFF
CDR3 DNA: TGTGCCAGCAGAGACCGGGGACAGCTCAATGAAAAACTGTTTTTT

clone size: -
D gene: TRBD1
J gene: TRBJ2-1
CDR3 length: 15
V gene: TRBV6-6
CDR3 protein: CASSYGTDSYNEQFF
CDR3 DNA: TGTGCCAGCAGTTACGGGACAGACTCCTACAATGAGCAGTTCTTC

clone size: -
D gene: -
J gene: TRBJ1-5
CDR3 length: 13
V gene: TRBV2
CDR3 protein: CASGTRSNQPQHF
CDR3 DNA: TGTGCCAGCGGGACAAGAAGTAATCAGCCCCAGCATTTT

clone size: many
D gene: -
J gene: TRBJ2-3
CDR3 length: 14
V gene: TRBV19
CDR3 protein: CASSVGTPKDTQYF
CDR3 DNA: TGTGCCAGTAGTGTAGGAACTCCTAAGGATACGCAGTATTTT

clone size: -
D gene: -
J gene: TRBJ1-2
CDR3 length: 17
V gene: TRBV7-9
CDR3 protein: CASSLVRQEVGKDGYTF
CDR3 DNA: TGTGCCAGCAGCTTAGTCAGACAGGAGGTGGGAAAGGATGGCTACACCTTC

clone size: -
D gene: -
J gene: TRBJ2-7
CDR3 length: 13
V gene: TRBV7-1
CDR3 protein: CASSLETSYEQYF
CDR3 DNA: TGTGCCAGCAGCTTAGAAACCTCCTACGAGCAGTACTTC

clone size: -
D gene: -
J gene: TRBJ2-3
CDR3 length: 13
V gene: TRBV29-1
CDR3 protein: CSQAAHGTDTQYF
CDR3 DNA: TGCAGCCAGGCAGCTCATGGCACAGATACGCAGTATTTT

clone size: -
D gene: -
J gene: TRBJ2-1
CDR3 length: 16
V gene: TRBV11-2
CDR3 protein: CASASPASQGYNEQFF
CDR3 DNA: TGTGCCAGCGCCTCGCCGGCAAGCCAGGGGTACAATGAGCAGTTCTTC

clone size: -
D gene: TRBD2
J gene: TRBJ2-1
CDR3 length: 18
V gene: TRBV10-1
CDR3 protein: CASSESIRGTSGYNEQFF
CDR3 DNA: TGCGCCAGCAGTGAGTCGATTAGAGGGACTAGCGGGTACAATGAGCAGTTCTTC

clone size: -
D gene: -
J gene: TRBJ2-5
CDR3 length: 15
V gene: TRBV15
CDR3 protein: CATSRDGQSQETQYF
CDR3 DNA: TGTGCCACCAGCAGAGATGGGCAATCCCAAGAGACCCAGTACTTC

clone size: -
D gene: -
J gene: TRBJ2-7
CDR3 length: 11
V gene: TRBV7-9
CDR3 protein: CASSPGQWPIF
CDR3 DNA: TGTGCCAGCAGCCCAGGACAGTGGCCAATTTTC

clone size: -
D gene: TRBD2
J gene: TRBJ2-3
CDR3 length: 15
V gene: TRBV6-4
CDR3 protein: CASKGTSGSPDTQYF
CDR3 DNA: TGTGCCAGCAAAGGGACTAGCGGGAGCCCAGATACGCAGTATTTT

clone size: -
D gene: TRBD2
J gene: TRBJ2-7
CDR3 length: 14
V gene: TRBV5-1
CDR3 protein: CASSPTSGSYEQYF
CDR3 DNA: TGCGCCAGCAGCCCGACTAGCGGGAGTTACGAGCAGTACTTC

clone size: once
D gene: TRBD2
J gene: TRBJ2-1
CDR3 length: 16
V gene: TRBV4-2
CDR3 protein: CASTSSGLAGYNEQFF
CDR3 DNA: TGTGCCAGCACCTCAAGTGGGCTAGCGGGCTACAATGAGCAGTTCTTC

clone size: -
D gene: -
J gene: TRBJ2-7
CDR3 length: 15
V gene: TRBV6-5
CDR3 protein: CASSYSTDMNYEQYF
CDR3 DNA: TGTGCCAGCAGTTACTCGACTGACATGAACTACGAGCAGTACTTC

clone size: few
D gene: -
J gene: TRBJ1-1
CDR3 length: 11
V gene: TRBV20-1
CDR3 protein: CSASTGTEAFF
CDR3 DNA: TGCAGTGCTAGTACGGGCACTGAAGCTTTCTTT

clone size: -
D gene: TRBD1
J gene: TRBJ2-7
CDR3 length: 15
V gene: TRBV11-1
CDR3 protein: CASSLGGTGSHEQYF
CDR3 DNA: TGTGCCAGCAGCTTAGGGGGGACAGGGAGCCACGAGCAGTACTTC

clone size: -
D gene: TRBD1
J gene: TRBJ2-2
CDR3 length: 17
V gene: TRBV4-1
CDR3 protein: CASSQNRGLPNTGELFF
CDR3 DNA: TGCGCCAGCAGCCAGAACAGGGGGCTCCCGAACACCGGGGAGCTGTTTTTT

clone size: -
D gene: -
J gene: TRBJ2-5
CDR3 length: 16
V gene: TRBV25-1
CDR3 protein: CASSEFGRRTKETQYF
CDR3 DNA: TGTGCCAGCAGTGAATTTGGCAGGAGGACTAAAGAGACCCAGTACTTC

clone size: -
D gene: TRBD2
J gene: TRBJ2-1
CDR3 length: 18
V gene: TRBV28
CDR3 protein: CASSLDLAGQSSYNEQFF
CDR3 DNA: TGTGCCAGCAGTTTAGACCTAGCGGGCCAGAGCTCCTACAATGAGCAGTTCTTC

clone size: -
D gene: -
J gene: TRBJ2-2
CDR3 length: 15
V gene: TRBV19
CDR3 protein: CASSTMTSFAGELFF
CDR3 DNA: TGTGCCAGTAGTACCATGACTAGTTTCGCCGGGGAGCTGTTTTTT

clone size: -
D gene: -
J gene: TRBJ1-6
CDR3 length: 13
V gene: TRBV19
CDR3 protein: CASSIGAHSPLHF
CDR3 DNA: TGTGCCAGTAGTATAGGGGCTCATTCACCCCTCCACTTT

clone size: -
D gene: -
J gene: TRBJ1-2
CDR3 length: 13
V gene: TRBV7-4
CDR3 protein: CASSFWTDYGYTF
CDR3 DNA: TGTGCCAGCAGCTTCTGGACAGATTATGGCTACACCTTC

clone size: -
D gene: -
J gene: TRBJ2-1
CDR3 length: 12
V gene: TRBV30
CDR3 protein: CASLTHGNEQFF
CDR3 DNA: TGTGCCTCCCTGACACATGGCAATGAGCAGTTCTTC

clone size: many
D gene: -
J gene: TRBJ2-7
CDR3 length: 13
V gene: TRBV6-1
CDR3 protein: CASSVRPSYEQYF
CDR3 DNA: TGTGCCAGCAGTGTCAGGCCCTCCTACGAGCAGTACTTC

clone size: -
D gene: TRBD2
J gene: TRBJ2-5
CDR3 length: 16
V gene: TRBV28
CDR3 protein: CASSLGREGPQETQYF
CDR3 DNA: TGTGCCAGCAGTTTAGGTCGGGAGGGCCCCCAAGAGACCCAGTACTTC

clone size: -
D gene: -
J gene: TRBJ1-2
CDR3 length: 15
V gene: TRBV19
CDR3 protein: CASSIGTKAMYGYTF
CDR3 DNA: TGTGCCAGTAGTATAGGTACCAAAGCTATGTATGGCTACACCTTC

clone size: -
D gene: TRBD1
J gene: TRBJ2-7
CDR3 length: 15
V gene: TRBV6-1
CDR3 protein: CASSEPGTGRYEQYF
CDR3 DNA: TGTGCCAGCAGTGAACCCGGGACAGGCCGCTACGAGCAGTACTTC

clone size: -
D gene: -
J gene: TRBJ1-5
CDR3 length: 15
V gene: TRBV6-6
CDR3 protein: CASSTGTVSNQPQHF
CDR3 DNA: TGTGCCAGCAGTACCGGGACGGTTAGCAATCAGCCCCAGCATTTT

clone size: -
D gene: TRBD1
J gene: TRBJ1-5
CDR3 length: 15
V gene: TRBV28
CDR3 protein: CASSLPTGAGQPQHF
CDR3 DNA: TGTGCCAGCAGCCTTCCGACAGGGGCGGGTCAGCCCCAGCATTTT

clone size: many
D gene: -
J gene: TRBJ2-3
CDR3 length: 14
V gene: TRBV9
CDR3 protein: CASSVAGLTDTQYF
CDR3 DNA: TGTGCCAGCAGCGTAGCGGGCCTCACAGATACGCAGTATTTT

clone size: -
D gene: -
J gene: TRBJ2-5
CDR3 length: 13
V gene: TRBV7-2
CDR3 protein: CASSYRTQETQYF
CDR3 DNA: TGTGCCAGCAGCTACCGGACCCAAGAGACCCAGTACTTC

clone size: -
D gene: TRBD1
J gene: TRBJ2-7
CDR3 length: 15
V gene: TRBV5-1
CDR3 protein: CASSLGRGFSYEQYF
CDR3 DNA: TGCGCCAGCAGCTTGGGCAGGGGGTTTTCCTACGAGCAGTACTTC

clone size: -
D gene: -
J gene: TRBJ1-2
CDR3 length: 13
V gene: TRBV5-1
CDR3 protein: CASSLAGTYGYTF
CDR3 DNA: TGCGCCAGCAGCTTGGCCGGGACCTATGGCTACACCTTC

clone size: -
D gene: -
J gene: TRBJ2-1
CDR3 length: 15
V gene: TRBV7-2
CDR3 protein: CASSYRDSLMDEQFF
CDR3 DNA: TGTGCCAGCAGCTACCGGGACTCCCTTATGGATGAGCAGTTCTTC

clone size: -
D gene: TRBD2
J gene: TRBJ2-5
CDR3 length: 15
V gene: TRBV10-1
CDR3 protein: CASSECPSGRETQYF
CDR3 DNA: TGCGCCAGCAGTGAGTGTCCTAGCGGGAGAGAGACCCAGTACTTC

clone size: -
D gene: -
J gene: TRBJ2-7
CDR3 length: 16
V gene: TRBV29-1
CDR3 protein: CSVEVVESPSSYEQYF
CDR3 DNA: TGCAGCGTTGAAGTGGTAGAATCCCCTAGCTCCTACGAGCAGTACTTC

clone size: -
D gene: -
J gene: TRBJ1-3
CDR3 length: 17
V gene: TRBV4-3
CDR3 protein: CASSPRGEGRAGNTIYF
CDR3 DNA: TGCGCCAGCAGCCCAAGAGGGGAGGGCAGGGCTGGAAACACCATATATTTT

clone size: once
D gene: -
J gene: TRBJ1-6
CDR3 length: 16
V gene: TRBV5-1
CDR3 protein: CASSLGTVDEGSPLHF
CDR3 DNA: TGCGCCAGCAGCTTGGGGACCGTAGATGAAGGTTCACCCCTCCACTTT

clone size: once
D gene: TRBD1
J gene: TRBJ2-1
CDR3 length: 16
V gene: TRBV9
CDR3 protein: CASSGGTGGDLNEQFF
CDR3 DNA: TGTGCCAGCAGCGGAGGGACAGGGGGCGATTTAAATGAGCAGTTCTTC

clone size: -
D gene: TRBD2
J gene: TRBJ2-3
CDR3 length: 15
V gene: TRBV6-6
CDR3 protein: CASRRTSGFTDTQYF
CDR3 DNA: TGTGCCAGCAGGCGGACTAGCGGGTTCACAGATACGCAGTATTTT

clone size: -
D gene: TRBD2
J gene: TRBJ2-7
CDR3 length: 14
V gene: TRBV7-8
CDR3 protein: CASSLERGLYEQYF
CDR3 DNA: TGTGCCAGCAGCCTCGAGCGGGGTTTGTACGAGCAGTACTTC

clone size: -
D gene: TRBD1
J gene: TRBJ1-2
CDR3 length: 12
V gene: TRBV29-1
CDR3 protein: CSVGQGERGYTF
CDR3 DNA: TGCAGCGTTGGGCAGGGGGAGCGTGGCTACACCTTC

clone size: -
D gene: TRBD2
J gene: TRBJ2-7
CDR3 length: 16
V gene: TRBV5-1
CDR3 protein: CASSAGGLAGIDEQYF
CDR3 DNA: TGCGCCAGCAGCGCGGGCGGACTAGCGGGAATCGACGAGCAGTACTTC

clone size: few
D gene: -
J gene: TRBJ2-3
CDR3 length: 13
V gene: TRBV6-7
CDR3 protein: CASSHFTTDTQYF
CDR3 DNA: TGTGCCAGCAGTCACTTCACGACAGATACGCAGTATTTT

clone size: -
D gene: TRBD2
J gene: TRBJ2-5
CDR3 length: 15
V gene: TRBV7-2
CDR3 protein: CASSLTPGREETQYF
CDR3 DNA: TGTGCCAGCAGCTTAACCCCCGGGAGGGAAGAGACCCAGTACTTC